Listed here are 23 T cell receptor beta chains from one sample, sequenced in a study of CD8 T cells in Susac syndrome. Reverse transcription used roughly 0.45 to 1 ug RNA and random hexamers. Each CDR3 protein is one row after TCRdb ran MiXCR on the immunoSEQ multiplex PCR reads. The sample includes around 180,000 distinct CDR3 sequences, 90% to 95% seen only once; the top ten take roughly 0.16%. The sample consisted of CD8+ T cells from PBMCs. These receptors originate from a human donor with multiple sclerosis.

The CDR3 here is CASRWGGRGEQYF. The CDR3 bases are TGTGCCAGCAGGTGGGGAGGGCGTGGCGAGCAGTACTTC. The V call is TRBV2, the J call TRBJ2-7; 7 positions match TRBD2. This CDR3 is built from 13 residues. With V trimmed by 6 bases and J by 6 bases, 8 bases remained unmatched. Germline-derived CDR1 and CDR2 are SNHLY and FYNNEI.

The J gene is TRBJ2-7, the V gene TRBV4-1; 8 nucleotides agree with TRBD2. Germline V lookup: CDR1 MGHRA, CDR2 YSYEKL. This CDR3 region has 14 residues. The V and J ends lost 11 bases and 0 bases, in that order; junction bases with no gene match: 9. The CDR3, as DNA: TGCGCCGCCTCACGGGAGGGGAGCTCCTACGAGCAGTACTTC. Its protein is CAASREGSSYEQYF.

Only a few counts were recorded for this clonotype. This rearrangement joins TRBV20-1 to TRBJ1-2; no firm D call. The CDR3 covers 9 residues. Germline CDR1 and CDR2: DFQATT and SNEGSKA (reference sequence). V was clipped by 3 bases and J by 6 bases, with 2 bases between them. The CDR3 DNA follows: TGCAGTGCTAGGGATGGCTACACCTTC. It translates to CSARDGYTF.

The chain couples TRBV20-1 to TRBJ1-1; TRBD1 is a possible D gene (6 bases). The CDR3 is 13 amino acids. CDR1 DFQATT and CDR2 SNEGSKA come from the germline V gene (reference sequence). Trimming stripped 7 bases from V and 1 base from J, with 13 bases between. The CDR3 nucleotides read TGCAGTGGGGATCTGACAGGGAACACTGAAGCTTTCTTT. Translating gives CSGDLTGNTEAFF.

This rearrangement joins TRBV27 to TRBJ2-7; 8 nucleotides line up with TRBD2. Germline V lookup: CDR1 MNHEY, CDR2 SMNVEV (reference sequence). The junction had 9 bases not matched to a gene; V was cut back by 6 bases and J by 2 bases. The CDR3 consists of 15 residues. The CDR3 is CASSLGLVLAYEQYF. CDR3 DNA: TGTGCCAGCAGCCTGGGACTAGTGCTGGCCTACGAGCAGTACTTC.

The J gene is TRBJ1-2, the V gene TRBV7-9, with D possibly being TRBD1 (5 bases). In germline, CDR1 is SEHNR, CDR2 FQNEAQ (reference sequence). V lost 0 bases, J lost 8 bases, and 16 bases lay in between. CDR3 length: 15 amino acids. The DNA of the CDR3 is TGTGCCAGCAGCTTAGCAGGGACCCCCAGTTTCGGCTACACCTTC. Residues: CASSLAGTPSFGYTF.

DNA of the CDR3: TGTGCCAGCAGCCCCGACCCCGACAGCTCTGGGGCCAACGTCCTGACTTTC. Amino acids: CASSPDPDSSGANVLTF. This sequence joins TRBV11-2 and TRBJ2-6; D might be TRBD1 (5 bases). Germline CDR1 SGHAT, CDR2 FQNNGV. The CDR3 has 17 amino acids. V was pared by 5 bases and J by 0 bases, with 14 bases between.

The rearrangement joins TRBV20-1 to TRBJ2-2; tentatively, D is TRBD2 (6 bases). V was clipped by 5 bases and J by 1 base, with 8 bases between them. This CDR3 comprises 13 residues. From germline, CDR1 is DFQATT and CDR2 SNEGSKA (reference sequence). CDR3 protein: CSAYSGNTGELFF. CDR3 nucleotides: TGCAGTGCTTATAGCGGGAACACCGGGGAGCTGTTTTTT.

This clonotype appeared a few times. The chain recombines TRBV27 with TRBJ2-1; no definite D call. The CDR3 consists of 12 residues. The germline V and J ends were trimmed by 2 bases and 4 bases, with 3 bases remaining between them. Germline V gene lookup returns CDR1 MNHEY and CDR2 SMNVEV (reference sequence). The CDR3, as DNA: TGTGCCAGCAGTTTACCGTACAATGAGCAGTTCTTC. Translation: CASSLPYNEQFF.

This chain uses TRBV5-1 with TRBJ2-7; tentative D call: TRBD2 (6 bases). The germline CDR1 and CDR2 sequences are SGHRS and YFSETQ. The CDR3 covers 15 residues. The V gene lost 4 bases and the J gene lost 1 base, with 15 bases spanning the gap. This CDR3 is CASSPSDYPSYEQYF. The CDR3 DNA sequence: TGCGCCAGCAGCCCTTCGGACTACCCATCCTACGAGCAGTACTTC.

The chain couples TRBV5-6 to TRBJ1-2; D is unclear. The germline V gene encodes CDR1 SGHDT and CDR2 YYEEEE. This CDR3 has 16 amino acids. Between the trimmed V and J ends, which lost 5 bases and 1 base, there was a span of 18 bases. The CDR3 sequence is CASSSPTDHFNYGYTF. The CDR3 bases are TGTGCCAGCAGTTCACCCACGGACCATTTTAACTATGGCTACACCTTC.

The V call is TRBV29-1, the J call TRBJ2-1; tentatively, D is TRBD2 (5 bases). Trimming left V 4 bases short and J 4 bases short, with 26 bases between. Germline CDR1 reads SQVTM; CDR2 reads ANQGSEA. This CDR3 contains 18 residues. The CDR3 here is CSVALVLASPFGYNEQFF. In DNA, the CDR3 is TGCAGCGTTGCATTGGTGCTAGCATCCCCTTTCGGGTACAATGAGCAGTTCTTC.

This clonotype was seen a single time. This chain connects TRBV9 to TRBJ2-7, with 10 positions matching TRBD2. Trimming removed 5 bases from V and 5 bases from J; junction bases left unmatched: 10. The germline gives CDR1 SGDLS, CDR2 YYNGEE. There are 15 residues in the CDR3. DNA for the CDR3: TGTGCCAGCAGTCCCAGCGGGAGGGCCGGGGACGAGCAGTACTTC. Protein sequence: CASSPSGRAGDEQYF.

The chain combines TRBV29-1 with TRBJ1-1, with 8 bases lining up with TRBD1. The V gene end was trimmed by 6 bases and the J gene end by 5 bases; junction bases not matched to a gene: 5. Germline CDR1 reads SQVTM; CDR2 reads ANQGSEA. The CDR3 runs 12 residues. CDR3 region: CSVLTGGTEAFF. The CDR3 DNA follows: TGCAGCGTACTAACAGGGGGTACTGAAGCTTTCTTT.

This clonotype was recorded only once. The rearrangement joins TRBV5-6 to TRBJ2-2, with a possible D match to TRBD2 (5 bases). This CDR3 has 16 amino acids. Trimming cost V 4 bases and J 4 bases, with 17 bases left between them. The germline CDR1 and CDR2 sequences are SGHDT and YYEEEE. The CDR3 loop is CASSRGRVRVTGELFF. CDR3 DNA sequence: TGTGCCAGCAGCCGGGGAAGGGTACGGGTCACCGGGGAGCTGTTTTTT.

The chain links TRBV7-9 to TRBJ1-6, with D perhaps TRBD1 (5 bases). From germline, CDR1 is SEHNR and CDR2 FQNEAQ (reference sequence). The V gene lost 3 bases and the J gene lost 9 bases, with 12 bases spanning the gap. The CDR3 contains 14 residues. DNA of the CDR3: TGTGCCAGCAGCTTGGGACGGGGTGGTTCACCCCTCCACTTT. Translation gives CASSLGRGGSPLHF. The full variable domain, with the rest looked up from reference TRBV7-9 and TRBJ1-6, is DTGVSQNPRHKITKRGQNVTFRCDPISEHNRLYWYRQTLGQGPEFLTYFQNEAQLEKSRLLSDRFSAERPKGSFSTLEIQRTEQGDSAMYLCASSLGRGGSPLHFGNGTRLTVT.

J is TRBJ2-2 and V is TRBV7-8; D possibly matches TRBD1 or TRBD2 (5 bases each). Per germline, CDR1 SGHVS and CDR2 FQNEAQ. Trimming took off 3 bases at V and 7 bases at J, with 12 bases between the two ends. The CDR3 loop spans 14 amino acids. In DNA, the CDR3 is TGTGCCAGCAGCTTTGGGACGGCAGGCGGGGAGCTGTTTTTT. This sequence encodes CASSFGTAGGELFF.

This clonotype was recorded once. V gene TRBV4-2 combines with J gene TRBJ2-1, with D possibly being TRBD2 (6 bases). The CDR3 is 12 amino acids. V gave up 0 bases and J gave up 9 bases, with 6 bases separating them. The germline V gene has CDR1 LGHNA and CDR2 YNFKEQ. CDR3 DNA: TGTGCCAGCAGCCAAGACGGGGGTGAGCAGTTCTTC. It is translated as CASSQDGGEQFF.

V gene TRBV18 combines with J gene TRBJ1-2; TRBD1 aligns across 8 bases. V lost 4 bases and J lost 3; bases outside the gene matches: 16. CDR3 length equals 18 residues. Germline V lookup: CDR1 KGHSH, CDR2 LQKENI. The chain's CDR3 is CASSLQAFTGGSDYGYTF. The CDR3 DNA follows: TGTGCCAGCTCACTCCAAGCATTCACAGGGGGATCGGACTATGGCTACACCTTC.

The rearrangement links TRBV12-5 to TRBJ2-7; 8 bases are shared with TRBD2. Trimming at V came to 5 bases and at J to 5 bases, leaving 8 bases not matched to a gene. From germline, CDR1 is LGHNT and CDR2 FRNRAP. This CDR3 region has 14 residues. The CDR3 reads CASGIGTRVHEQYF. In nucleotides, the CDR3 is TGTGCTAGTGGTATCGGGACTAGGGTACACGAGCAGTACTTC.

The V and J genes are TRBV3-1 and TRBJ2-1, with D possibly being TRBD2 (6 bases). Trimming took 0 bases from V and 1 from J, leaving 10 bases between them. There are 16 residues in the CDR3. The germline gives CDR1 LGHDT, CDR2 YNNKEL (reference sequence). CDR3 protein: CASSQDQEGSYNEQFF. The CDR3 nucleotides read TGTGCCAGCAGCCAAGATCAGGAGGGGTCCTACAATGAGCAGTTCTTC.

This rearrangement joins TRBV2 to TRBJ2-1; D gene ambiguous. V was clipped by 6 bases and J by 2 bases, with 5 bases between them. Germline V gives CDR1 SNHLY, CDR2 FYNNEI. The CDR3 is 12 amino acids. CDR3 protein: CASRGTYNEQFF. The CDR3 DNA is TGTGCCAGCAGGGGGACCTACAATGAGCAGTTCTTC.

This sequence joins TRBV27 and TRBJ2-2; D perhaps matches TRBD2 (6 bases). CDR1 is MNHEY, CDR2 SMNVEV, per germline (reference sequence). The CDR3 contains 16 residues. V lost 1 base and J lost 1, with 10 bases in between. The CDR3 spells CASSLLTRMNTGELFF. CDR3 DNA: TGTGCCAGCAGTTTATTGACTAGGATGAACACCGGGGAGCTGTTTTTT.